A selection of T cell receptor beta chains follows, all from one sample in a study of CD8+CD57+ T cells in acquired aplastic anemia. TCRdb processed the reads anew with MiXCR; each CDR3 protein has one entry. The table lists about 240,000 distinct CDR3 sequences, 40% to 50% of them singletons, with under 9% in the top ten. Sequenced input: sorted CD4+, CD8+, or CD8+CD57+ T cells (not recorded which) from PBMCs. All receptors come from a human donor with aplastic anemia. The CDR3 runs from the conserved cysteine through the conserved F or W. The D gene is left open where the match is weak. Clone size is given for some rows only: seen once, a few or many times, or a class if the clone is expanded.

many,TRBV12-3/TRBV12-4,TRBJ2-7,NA,TGTGCCAGCAGTTGGGGTTTGGCGGGGTCTGTCTACGAGCAGTACTTC,CASSWGLAGSVYEQYF
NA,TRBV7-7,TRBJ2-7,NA,TGTGCCAGCAGCCCCACAGGAGCAAACGAGCAGTACTTC,CASSPTGANEQYF
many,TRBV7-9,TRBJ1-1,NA,TGTGCCAGCAGCTTAGGCGGCAGGGGCACTGAAGCTTTCTTT,CASSLGGRGTEAFF
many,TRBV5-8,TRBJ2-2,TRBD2,TGTGCCAGCAGCCCTAGCGGGGCTGGCACCGGGGAGCTGTTTTTT,CASSPSGAGTGELFF
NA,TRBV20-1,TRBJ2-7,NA,TGCAGTGCTAGTGTGTCCAGGGACGAGCAGTACTTC,CSASVSRDEQYF
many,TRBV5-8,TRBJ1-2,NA,TGTGCCAGCAGCTTGGGGGTCGGCTTC,CASSLGVGF
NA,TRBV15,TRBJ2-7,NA,TGTGCCACCAGCAGAGATCCTCAGGGGCTCTACGAGCAGTACTTC,CATSRDPQGLYEQYF
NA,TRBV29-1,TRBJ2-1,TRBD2,TGCAGCGTTGAGGGGACTAGCGGGGGTGATAAGCAGTTCTTC,CSVEGTSGGDKQFF
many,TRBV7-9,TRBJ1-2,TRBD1,TGTGCCAGCAGTCTCGGACAGGGCGACTACACCTTC,CASSLGQGDYTF
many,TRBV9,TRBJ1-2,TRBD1,TGTGCCAGCAGCCAGGGGGGGACCGTGGGCTACACCTTC,CASSQGGTVGYTF
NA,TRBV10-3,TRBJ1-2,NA,TGTGCCAGCAGCTTGGCCGGTAGGGATGGAGGTGGCTACACCTTC,CASSLAGRDGGGYTF
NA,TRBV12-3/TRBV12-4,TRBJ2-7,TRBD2,TGTGCCAGCAGTGTGTCTAGCGGGGGTGTCCCGTTCCACGAGCAGTACTTC,CASSVSSGGVPFHEQYF
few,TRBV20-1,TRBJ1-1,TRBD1,TGCAGTGCTAGGCAACAGGGGGCGAGGACTGAAGCTTTCTTT,CSARQQGARTEAFF
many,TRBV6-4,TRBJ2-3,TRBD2,TGTGCCAGCAGTAAGCTAGCGGAACCCACAGATACGCAGTATTTT,CASSKLAEPTDTQYF
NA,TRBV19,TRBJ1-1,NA,TGTGCCAGCAGAGACAGAGGGACTGAAGCTTTCTTT,CASRDRGTEAFF
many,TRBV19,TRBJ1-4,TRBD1,TGTGCCAGTACTAGGGACAGAGCTAATGAAAAACTGTTTTTT,CASTRDRANEKLFF
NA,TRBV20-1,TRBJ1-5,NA,TGCAGTGCCAGGGAGGGTGGGTTCGACAATCAGCCCCAGCATTTT,CSAREGGFDNQPQHF
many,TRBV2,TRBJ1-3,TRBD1,TGTGCCAGCAGCGAAGACCGACAGGGAAGCTCTGGAAACACCATATATTTT,CASSEDRQGSSGNTIYF
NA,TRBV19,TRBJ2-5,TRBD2,TGTGCCAGTAGTATGACGGGGGGAGGGGAGACCCAGTACTTC,CASSMTGGGETQYF
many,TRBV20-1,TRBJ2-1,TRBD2,TGCAGTGCTAGAGATCCTCTCAGCGGGAGGGCGAGGAATGAGCAGTTCTTC,CSARDPLSGRARNEQFF
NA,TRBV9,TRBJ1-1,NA,TGTGCCAGCAGCGTATTAGACTTGAACACTGAAGCTTTCTTT,CASSVLDLNTEAFF
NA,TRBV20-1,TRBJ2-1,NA,TGCAGTGCCGACTCGACAGGACATGAGCAGTTCTTC,CSADSTGHEQFF
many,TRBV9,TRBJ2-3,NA,TGTGCCAGCAGCGTAGTAAGCGGTAGCACAGATACGCAGTATTTT,CASSVVSGSTDTQYF
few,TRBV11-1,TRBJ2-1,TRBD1,TGTGCCAGCAGCTTAGGGACAGGATATTCCGATGAGCAGTTCTTC,CASSLGTGYSDEQFF
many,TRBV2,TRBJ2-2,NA,TGTGCCAGCAGGGATCCCCCCGGGGAGCTGTTTTTT,CASRDPPGELFF
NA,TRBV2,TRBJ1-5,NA,TGTGCCAGCAGTGAAACTATCGGAGATAGCAATCAGCCCCAGCATTTT,CASSETIGDSNQPQHF
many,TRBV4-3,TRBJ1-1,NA,TGCGCCAGCAGCCAGGGCACGAACACTGAAGCTTTCTTT,CASSQGTNTEAFF